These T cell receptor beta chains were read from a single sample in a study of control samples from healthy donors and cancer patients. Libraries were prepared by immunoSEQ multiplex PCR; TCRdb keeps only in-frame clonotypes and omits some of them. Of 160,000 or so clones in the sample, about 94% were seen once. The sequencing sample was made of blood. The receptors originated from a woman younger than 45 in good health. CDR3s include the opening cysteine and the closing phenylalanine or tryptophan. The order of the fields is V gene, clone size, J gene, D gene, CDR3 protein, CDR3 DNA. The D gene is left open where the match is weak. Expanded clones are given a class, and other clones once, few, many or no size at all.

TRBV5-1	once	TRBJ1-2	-	CASSLGLDRRNILGYTF	TGCGCCAGCAGCTTGGGGCTGGACAGACGGAACATTTTGGGCTACACCTTC
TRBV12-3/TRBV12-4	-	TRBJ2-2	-	CASSFVPGELFF	TGTGCCAGCAGTTTTGTGCCCGGGGAGCTGTTTTTT
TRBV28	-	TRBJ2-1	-	CASIPREFGRNEQFF	TGTGCCAGCATCCCCAGGGAATTTGGGAGGAATGAGCAGTTCTTC
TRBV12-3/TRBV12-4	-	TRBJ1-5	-	CASSLAGVQPQHF	TGTGCCAGCAGTTTAGCAGGGGTTCAGCCCCAGCATTTT
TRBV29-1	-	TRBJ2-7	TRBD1	CSVTGTGLGEQYF	TGCAGCGTAACCGGGACAGGGCTGGGTGAGCAGTACTTC
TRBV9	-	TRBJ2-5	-	CASSGFSGQPKETQYF	TGTGCCAGCAGCGGATTTTCAGGACAGCCTAAAGAGACCCAGTACTTC
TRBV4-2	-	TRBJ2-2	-	CASSQESSWTGELFF	TGTGCCAGCAGCCAAGAGTCGTCTTGGACCGGGGAGCTGTTTTTT
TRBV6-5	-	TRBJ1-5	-	CASSLSNQPQHF	TGTGCCAGCAGTTTAAGCAATCAGCCCCAGCATTTT
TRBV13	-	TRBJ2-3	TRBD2	CASSLSGWREDPITDTQYF	TGTGCCAGCAGCTTAAGCGGTTGGCGGGAGGACCCTATCACAGATACGCAGTATTTT
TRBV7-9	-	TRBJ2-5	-	CASSLQGRETQYF	TGTGCCAGCAGCTTACAGGGGAGGGAGACCCAGTACTTC
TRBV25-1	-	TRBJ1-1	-	CASSKGGGASLAFF	TGTGCCAGCAGCAAAGGCGGGGGCGCGTCTTTAGCTTTCTTT
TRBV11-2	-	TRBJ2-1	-	CASSLRAFLGYQFF	TGTGCCAGCAGCTTACGTGCTTTTTTGGGGTATCAGTTCTTC
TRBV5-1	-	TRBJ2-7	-	CASSSTLALYEQYF	TGCGCCAGCAGCTCAACTCTAGCGTTATACGAGCAGTACTTC
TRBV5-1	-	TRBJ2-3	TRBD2	CASSIGLAGGRGMGDTQYF	TGCGCCAGCAGCATCGGACTAGCGGGAGGGAGGGGGATGGGCGATACGCAGTATTTT
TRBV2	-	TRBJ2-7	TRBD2	CASTQTSGNYEQYF	TGTGCCTCAACACAGACTAGCGGGAACTACGAGCAGTACTTC
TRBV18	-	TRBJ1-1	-	CASRPGTNTEAFF	TGTGCCAGCAGACCTGGCACGAACACTGAAGCTTTCTTT
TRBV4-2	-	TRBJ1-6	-	CASSQDLILTGRANSPLHF	TGTGCCAGCAGCCAAGACTTAATCCTGACAGGCAGAGCCAATTCACCCCTCCACTTT
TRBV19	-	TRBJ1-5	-	CASSDLRSNQPQHF	TGTGCCAGTAGTGACCTTCGGTCGAATCAGCCCCAGCATTTT
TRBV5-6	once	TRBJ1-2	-	CASSLEGGEYGYTF	TGTGCCAGCAGCTTGGAGGGGGGCGAGTATGGCTACACCTTC
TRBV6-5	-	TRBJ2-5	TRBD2	CASNWGLAGGETQYF	TGTGCCAGCAACTGGGGACTAGCGGGAGGAGAGACCCAGTACTTC
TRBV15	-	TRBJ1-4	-	CATARGEKLFF	TGTGCCACCGCCCGGGGGGAAAAACTGTTTTTT
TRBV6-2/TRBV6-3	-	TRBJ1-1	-	CASSSTQNKANTEAFF	TGTGCCAGCAGTTCAACGCAGAACAAAGCGAACACTGAAGCTTTCTTT
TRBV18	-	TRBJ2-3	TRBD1	CASLQGAHTDTQYF	TGTGCCAGCTTACAGGGGGCCCACACAGATACGCAGTATTTT
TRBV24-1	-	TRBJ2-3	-	CATSDLPGRGDTDTQYF	TGTGCCACCAGTGATTTGCCCGGACGTGGGGACACAGATACGCAGTATTTT
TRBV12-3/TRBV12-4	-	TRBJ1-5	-	CASTLGGGQPQHF	TGTGCCAGCACCTTGGGGGGGGGTCAGCCCCAGCATTTT
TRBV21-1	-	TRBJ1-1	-	CASSKATGQLSGSTEAFF	TGTGCCAGCAGCAAAGCGACAGGTCAGCTTAGCGGTAGCACTGAAGCTTTCTTT
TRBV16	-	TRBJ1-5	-	CASSLGSGSNQPQHF	TGTGCCAGCAGCCTGGGTAGTGGTAGCAATCAGCCCCAGCATTTT
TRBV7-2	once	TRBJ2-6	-	CASSPPGSGANVLTF	TGTGCCAGCAGCCCCCCAGGGAGTGGGGCCAACGTCCTGACTTTC
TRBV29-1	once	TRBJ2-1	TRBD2	CSVRGTSGRRNEQFF	TGCAGCGTCCGGGGGACTAGCGGGAGACGGAATGAGCAGTTCTTC
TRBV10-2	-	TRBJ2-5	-	CASRDIQETQYF	TGCGCCAGCAGGGACATTCAAGAGACCCAGTACTTC
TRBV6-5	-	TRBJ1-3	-	CASVRDSNSGNTIYF	TGTGCCAGCGTCCGGGACTCCAACTCTGGAAACACCATATATTTT
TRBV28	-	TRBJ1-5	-	CASRGRGGPNQPQHF	TGTGCCAGCAGGGGCAGGGGAGGCCCAAATCAGCCCCAGCATTTT
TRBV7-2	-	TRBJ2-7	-	CASSLGTLSSYEQYF	TGTGCCAGCAGCTTAGGCACGTTGAGCTCCTACGAGCAGTACTTC
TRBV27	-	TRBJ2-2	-	CASSFFHPAGPGELFF	TGTGCCAGCAGTTTCTTCCATCCCGCCGGCCCCGGGGAGCTGTTTTTT
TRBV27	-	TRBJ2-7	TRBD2	CASSPLAGGVEQYF	TGTGCCAGCAGTCCCTTAGCGGGAGGGGTCGAGCAGTACTTC